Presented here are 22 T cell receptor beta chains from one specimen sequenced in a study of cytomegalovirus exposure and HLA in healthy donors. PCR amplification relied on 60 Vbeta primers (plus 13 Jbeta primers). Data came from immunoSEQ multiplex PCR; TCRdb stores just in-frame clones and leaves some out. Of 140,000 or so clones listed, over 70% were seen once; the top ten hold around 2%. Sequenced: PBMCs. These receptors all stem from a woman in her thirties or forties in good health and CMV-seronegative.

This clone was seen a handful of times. The CDR3 bases are TGTGCCAGCAGCTTGGGTTTTGTAACTGAAGCTTTCTTT. The encoded protein is CASSLGFVTEAFF. V usage is TRBV5-5 and J usage is TRBJ1-1, with D unresolved. There are 13 residues in the CDR3. The V end lost 0 bases, the J end lost 5 bases, and 8 bases lay between the germline ends. Germline-derived CDR1 and CDR2 are SGHKS and YYEKEE (reference sequence).

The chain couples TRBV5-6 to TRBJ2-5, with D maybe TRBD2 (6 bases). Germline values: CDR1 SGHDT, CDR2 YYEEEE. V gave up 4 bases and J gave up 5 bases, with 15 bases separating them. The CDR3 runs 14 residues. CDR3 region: CASSLRRVAETQYF. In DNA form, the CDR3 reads TGTGCCAGCAGCCTCAGGAGGGTGGCGGAGACCCAGTACTTC.

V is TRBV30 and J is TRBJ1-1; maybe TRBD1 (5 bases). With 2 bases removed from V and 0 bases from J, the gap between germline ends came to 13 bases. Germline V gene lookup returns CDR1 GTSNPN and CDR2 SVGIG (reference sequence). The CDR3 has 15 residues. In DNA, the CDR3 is TGTGCCTGGAGTAGGGGCCCAGGGATGAACACTGAAGCTTTCTTT. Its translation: CAWSRGPGMNTEAFF.

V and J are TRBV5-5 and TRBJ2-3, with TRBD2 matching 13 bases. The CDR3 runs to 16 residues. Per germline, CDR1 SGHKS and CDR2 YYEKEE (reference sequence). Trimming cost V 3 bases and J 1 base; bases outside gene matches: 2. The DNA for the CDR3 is TGTGCCAGCAGCTCAGGACTAGCGGGAGGCACAGATACGCAGTATTTT. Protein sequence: CASSSGLAGGTDTQYF.

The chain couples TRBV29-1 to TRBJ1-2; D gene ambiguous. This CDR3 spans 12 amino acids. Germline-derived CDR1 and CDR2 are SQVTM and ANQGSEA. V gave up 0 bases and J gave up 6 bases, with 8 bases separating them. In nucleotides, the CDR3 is TGCAGCGTTGAAGAACTAGTAGATGGCTACACCTTC. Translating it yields CSVEELVDGYTF.

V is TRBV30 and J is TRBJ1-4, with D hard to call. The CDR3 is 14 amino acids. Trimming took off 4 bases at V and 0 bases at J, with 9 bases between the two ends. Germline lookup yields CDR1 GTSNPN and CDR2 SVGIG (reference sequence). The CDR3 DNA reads TGTGCCTGGAAAGAGAGTACAACTAATGAAAAACTGTTTTTT. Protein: CAWKESTTNEKLFF.

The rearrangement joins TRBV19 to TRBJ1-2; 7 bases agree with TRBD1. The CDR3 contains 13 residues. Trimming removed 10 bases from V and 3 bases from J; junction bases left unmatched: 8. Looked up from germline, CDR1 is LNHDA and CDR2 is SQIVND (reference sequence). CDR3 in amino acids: CATYYRGDYGYTF. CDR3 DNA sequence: TGTGCCACCTACTACAGGGGAGACTATGGCTACACCTTC.

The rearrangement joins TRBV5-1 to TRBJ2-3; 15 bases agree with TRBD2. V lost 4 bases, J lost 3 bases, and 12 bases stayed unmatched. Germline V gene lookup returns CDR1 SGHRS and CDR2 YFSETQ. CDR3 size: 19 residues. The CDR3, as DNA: TGCGCCAGCAGCCGAGGACTAGCGGGAGGGTCGCGAAGTACAGATACGCAGTATTTT. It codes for CASSRGLAGGSRSTDTQYF.

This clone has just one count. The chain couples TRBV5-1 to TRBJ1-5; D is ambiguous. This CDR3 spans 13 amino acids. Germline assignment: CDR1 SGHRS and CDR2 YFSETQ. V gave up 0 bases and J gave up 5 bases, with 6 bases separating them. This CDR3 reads CASSLEVDQPQHF. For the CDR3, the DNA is TGCGCCAGCAGCTTGGAAGTAGATCAGCCCCAGCATTTT.

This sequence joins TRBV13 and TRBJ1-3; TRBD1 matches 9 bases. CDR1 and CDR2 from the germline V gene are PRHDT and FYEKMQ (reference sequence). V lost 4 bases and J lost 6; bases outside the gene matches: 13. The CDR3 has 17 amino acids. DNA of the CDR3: TGTGCCAGCAGCTCATACTATACAGGGGGCGCGAAAAACACCATATATTTT. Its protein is CASSSYYTGGAKNTIYF.

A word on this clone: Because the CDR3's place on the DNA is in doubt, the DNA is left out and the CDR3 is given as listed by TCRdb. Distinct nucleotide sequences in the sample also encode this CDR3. CDR3 in amino acids: CASSVGQGALHEKLFF. This chain connects TRBV9 to TRBJ1-4; TRBD1, the table's D call, lacks a check against the DNA. The CDR3 is 16 amino acids in total, end residues counted. From germline, CDR1 is SGDLS and CDR2 YYNGEE.

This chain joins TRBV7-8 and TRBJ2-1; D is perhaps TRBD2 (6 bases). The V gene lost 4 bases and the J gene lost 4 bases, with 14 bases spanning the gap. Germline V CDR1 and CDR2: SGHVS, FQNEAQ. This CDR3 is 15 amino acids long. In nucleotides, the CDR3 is TGTGCCAGCAGCTCCACCCGGGAGAGGTACAATGAGCAGTTCTTC. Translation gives CASSSTRERYNEQFF. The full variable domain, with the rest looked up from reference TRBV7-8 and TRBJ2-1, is GAGVSQSPRYKVAKRGQDVALRCDPISGHVSLFWYQQALGQGPEFLTYFQNEAQLDKSGLPSDRFFAERPEGSVSTLKIQRTQQEDSAVYLCASSSTRERYNEQFFGPGTRLTVL.

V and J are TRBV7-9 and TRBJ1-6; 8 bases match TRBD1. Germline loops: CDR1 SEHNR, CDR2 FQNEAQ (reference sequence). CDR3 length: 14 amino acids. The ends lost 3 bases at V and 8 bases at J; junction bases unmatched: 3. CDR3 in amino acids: CASSFGTGDSPLHF. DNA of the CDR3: TGTGCCAGCAGCTTCGGGACAGGTGATTCACCCCTCCACTTT.

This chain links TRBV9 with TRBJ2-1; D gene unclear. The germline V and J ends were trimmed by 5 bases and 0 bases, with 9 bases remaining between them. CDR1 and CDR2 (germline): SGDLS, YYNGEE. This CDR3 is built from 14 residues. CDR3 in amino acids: CASRRLSSYNEQFF. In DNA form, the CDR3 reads TGTGCCAGCAGGCGGCTGAGCTCCTACAATGAGCAGTTCTTC.

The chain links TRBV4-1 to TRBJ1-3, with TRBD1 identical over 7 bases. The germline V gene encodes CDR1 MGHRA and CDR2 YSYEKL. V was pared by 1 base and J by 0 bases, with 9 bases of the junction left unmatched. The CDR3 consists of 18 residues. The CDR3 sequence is CASSQGRQGNSSGNTIYF. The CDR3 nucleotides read TGCGCCAGCAGCCAAGGACGACAGGGCAACTCCTCTGGAAACACCATATATTTT.

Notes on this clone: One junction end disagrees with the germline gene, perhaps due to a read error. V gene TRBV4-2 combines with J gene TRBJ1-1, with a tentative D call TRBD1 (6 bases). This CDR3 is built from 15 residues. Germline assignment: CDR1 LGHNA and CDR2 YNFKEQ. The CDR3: CASSQDNRVKTEAFF. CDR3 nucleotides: TGTGCCAGCAGCCAAGATAACAGGGTGAAAACTGAAGCTTTCTTT.

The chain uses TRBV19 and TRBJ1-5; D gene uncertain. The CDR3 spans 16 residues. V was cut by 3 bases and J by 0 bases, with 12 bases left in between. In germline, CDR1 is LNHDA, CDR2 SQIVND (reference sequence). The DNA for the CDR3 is TGTGCCAGTAGTATTTGGAGTGGTGGTAGCAATCAGCCCCAGCATTTT. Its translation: CASSIWSGGSNQPQHF.

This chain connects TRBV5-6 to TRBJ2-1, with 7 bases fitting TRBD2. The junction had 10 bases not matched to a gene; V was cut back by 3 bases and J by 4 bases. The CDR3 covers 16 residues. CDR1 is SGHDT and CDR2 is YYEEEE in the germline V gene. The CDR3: CASSYRLSGIYNEQFF. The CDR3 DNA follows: TGTGCCAGCAGCTACCGACTAAGCGGGATATACAATGAGCAGTTCTTC.

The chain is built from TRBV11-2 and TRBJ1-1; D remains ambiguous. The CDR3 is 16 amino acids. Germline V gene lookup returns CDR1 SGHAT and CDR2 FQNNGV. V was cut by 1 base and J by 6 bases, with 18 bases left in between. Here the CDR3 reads CASSLGLRGRFPEAFF. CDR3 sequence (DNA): TGTGCCAGCAGCTTAGGTCTACGGGGAAGGTTCCCTGAAGCTTTCTTT.

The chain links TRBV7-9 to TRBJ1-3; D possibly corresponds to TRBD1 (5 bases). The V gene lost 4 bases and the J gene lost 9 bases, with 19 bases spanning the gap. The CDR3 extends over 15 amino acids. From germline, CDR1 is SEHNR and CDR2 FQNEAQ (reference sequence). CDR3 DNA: TGTGCCAGCAGCTCAGGCGGGGCCAGGTACGGCACCATATATTTT. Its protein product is CASSSGGARYGTIYF.

The CDR3 DNA sequence: TGTGCCAGCAGCCGGTGGGGGGAGGATGAGCAGTTCTTC. Translated: CASSRWGEDEQFF. The V call is TRBV11-2, the J call TRBJ2-1, with D maybe TRBD2 (6 bases). Germline-derived CDR1 and CDR2 are SGHAT and FQNNGV. The CDR3 covers 13 residues. Between the trimmed V and J ends, which lost 5 bases and 8 bases, there was a span of 13 bases.

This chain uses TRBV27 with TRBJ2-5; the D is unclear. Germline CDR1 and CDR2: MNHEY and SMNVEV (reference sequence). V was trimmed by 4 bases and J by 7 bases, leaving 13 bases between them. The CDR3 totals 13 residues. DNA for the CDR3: TGTGCCAGCAGTTACTCCCCACGGTGGACCCAGTACTTC. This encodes CASSYSPRWTQYF.